This T cell receptor beta chain derives from a study of blood T cell repertoires in COVID-19. Background on the study: T cells, B-cell-depleted T cells, or PBMCs provided the cDNA or gDNA that served as material.

Trimming took 5 bases from V and 2 from J; bases not matched to a gene: 4. Germline values: CDR1 SSHAT, CDR2 FNYEAQ (reference sequence). The CDR3 sequence is 14 residues long. Sequenced by immunoSEQ multiplex PCR; TCRdb stores in-frame clones only, minus some. The table has about 250,000 clones, around four fifths seen once; the top ten hold 5.7%. Material: peripheral blood. The genes are TRBV7-7 and TRBJ2-5, with 8 bases lining up with TRBD1. This TCR came from a man older than 75 with acute or convalescent COVID-19. The CDR3 coding sequence is TGTGCCAGCAGCATGGACAGGGCACAAGAGACCCAGTACTTC. Its translation is CASSMDRAQETQYF.